These 20 T cell receptor beta chains were all obtained from the same sample, sequenced in a study of beta chain features in type 1 diabetes. Expressed TCRB transcripts were sequenced, since all the RNA that had been isolated was reverse transcribed. This table comes from immunoSEQ multiplex PCR, and its TCRdb copy is limited to in-frame clones, with some not included. The sample holds 200,000 to 300,000 clones, 27% seen once. The specimen sequenced was central memory CD4+ T cells from blood. Receptors were obtained from a man between 25 and 39 years old in good health.

This clone turned up a few times. The genes are TRBV19 and TRBJ2-3; TRBD2 matches 7 bases. CDR3 length equals 15 residues. J lost 0 bases, V lost 4 bases, and 4 bases had no gene match. Germline CDR1 LNHDA, CDR2 SQIVND (reference sequence). The CDR3 nucleotides are TGTGCCAGTAGTAGTCCGCGGGGGAGCACAGATACGCAGTATTTT. Its translation is CASSSPRGSTDTQYF.

This clone was recorded a few times. This sequence joins TRBV29-1 and TRBJ2-5, with 10 bases identical to TRBD2. Per germline, CDR1 SQVTM and CDR2 ANQGSEA. CDR3 length equals 13 residues. Trimming took 6 bases from V and 4 from J; bases not matched to a gene: 5. The CDR3 spells CSVKSGRGETQYF. The CDR3 DNA reads TGCAGCGTCAAGAGCGGGAGGGGAGAGACCCAGTACTTC.

DNA of the CDR3: TGTGCCAGCAGCAACATGGCCACAGATACGCAGTATTTT. Protein product: CASSNMATDTQYF. The chain has TRBV21-1 and TRBJ2-3; the D segment call TRBD1 is taken from the table without a DNA check. TRBV21-1 represents a pseudogene. The CDR3 runs 13 residues.

This clone appeared many times. The chain uses TRBV28 and TRBJ2-4; D might be TRBD2 (5 bases). CDR1 and CDR2 (germline): MDHEN, SYDVKM. V gave up 8 bases and J gave up 1 base, with 12 bases separating them. The CDR3 extends over 14 amino acids. DNA for the CDR3: TGTGCCAGCGCGCGGGCCGGGGCCAAAAACATTCAGTACTTC. Translation gives CASARAGAKNIQYF.

The chain recombines TRBV9 with TRBJ2-5; no firm D call. This CDR3 spans 14 amino acids. V lost 0 bases, J lost 4 bases, and 10 bases lay in between. Germline CDR1 and CDR2: SGDLS and YYNGEE. The CDR3 is CASSVGPRGETQYF. The DNA of the CDR3 is TGTGCCAGCAGCGTAGGGCCCAGAGGAGAGACCCAGTACTTC.

This clone was picked up a small number of times. The J gene is TRBJ2-7, the V gene TRBV9, with D possibly matching TRBD2 (6 bases). CDR1 is SGDLS, CDR2 YYNGEE, per germline. Trimming stripped 0 bases from V and 6 bases from J, with 16 bases between. This CDR3 has 15 residues. In nucleotides, the CDR3 is TGTGCCAGCAGCGTAGGGAACGGCCTCGGGGGCGAGCAGTACTTC. Protein product: CASSVGNGLGGEQYF.

The chain combines TRBV18 with TRBJ2-1; D ambiguous. The germline V gene encodes CDR1 KGHSH and CDR2 LQKENI. V was clipped by 3 bases and J by 0 bases, with 9 bases between them. CDR3 length equals 15 residues. The DNA for the CDR3 is TGTGCCAGCTCACCGAGGATAGGCTCCTACAATGAGCAGTTCTTC. Its protein product is CASSPRIGSYNEQFF.

This clone appeared a few times. This chain connects TRBV30 to TRBJ1-2, with D hard to call. The V and J ends lost 2 bases and 6 bases respectively, with 13 bases between them. This CDR3 region has 13 residues. Germline V CDR1 and CDR2: GTSNPN, SVGIG (reference sequence). This chain's CDR3 is CAWSSALWDGYTF. The CDR3 coding sequence is TGTGCCTGGAGTTCGGCCCTTTGGGATGGCTACACCTTC.

V is TRBV14 and J is TRBJ2-5, with TRBD1 matching 9 bases. Germline V gives CDR1 SGHDN, CDR2 FVKESK. CDR3 size: 15 residues. Trimming at V came to 3 bases and at J to 5 bases, leaving 7 bases not matched to a gene. CDR3 sequence reads: CASSQGTGKLETQYF. CDR3 coding DNA: TGTGCCAGCAGCCAGGGGACAGGGAAATTGGAGACCCAGTACTTC.

This clone has more than one count but fewer than ten. This chain uses TRBV30 with TRBJ2-1, with unresolved D. V dropped 0 bases and J dropped 7 bases, with 4 bases sitting between them. Germline CDR1 GTSNPN, CDR2 SVGIG (reference sequence). This CDR3 region has 11 residues. CDR3 region: CAWSVGNEQFF. CDR3 sequence (DNA): TGTGCCTGGAGTGTAGGGAATGAGCAGTTCTTC.

This clone was seen a handful of times. This chain joins TRBV28 and TRBJ2-1, with no clear D. The CDR3 length is 15 residues. V dropped 7 bases and J dropped 2 bases, with 15 bases sitting between them. Germline-derived CDR1 and CDR2 are MDHEN and SYDVKM. In DNA form, the CDR3 reads TGTGCCAGCACCCGGGTTGGAGACACCTACAATGAGCAGTTCTTC. This translates into CASTRVGDTYNEQFF.

The chain recombines TRBV2 with TRBJ1-1; D gene uncertain. Germline CDR1 SNHLY, CDR2 FYNNEI. There are 15 residues in the CDR3. V lost 3 bases and J 7 bases, leaving 18 bases between the germline ends. CDR3 bases: TGTGCCAGCAGTGATACTGACGGGAGCAAGGGTGAAGCTTTCTTT. It specifies CASSDTDGSKGEAFF.

The V call is TRBV15, the J call TRBJ1-5; tentatively, D is TRBD1 (6 bases). The CDR3 runs 14 residues. V was pared by 3 bases and J by 7 bases, with 13 bases between. Germline V gives CDR1 LNHNV, CDR2 YYDKDF (reference sequence). CDR3 sequence: CATSSGGGYQPQHF. The DNA of the CDR3 is TGTGCCACCAGCAGTGGCGGGGGCTACCAGCCCCAGCATTTT.

The chain combines TRBV7-2 with TRBJ1-1; D ambiguous. The CDR3 sequence is 13 residues long. CDR1 is SGHTA and CDR2 is FQGNSA in the germline V gene. Trimming pared 1 base from V and 5 bases from J, leaving 8 bases between. CDR3: CASSLGLETEAFF. The CDR3 DNA sequence: TGTGCCAGCAGCTTAGGTCTGGAGACTGAAGCTTTCTTT.

This clone occurred many times. The chain carries TRBV23-1 and TRBJ2-2, with D possibly matching TRBD2 (6 bases). TRBV23-1 is assigned to the ORF class and has an uncertain function. The V end lost 4 bases, the J end lost 4 bases, and 10 bases lay between the germline ends. The CDR3 has 14 amino acids. CDR3 coding DNA: TGCGCCAGCAGTCTTATGGGACTCACCGGGGAGCTGTTTTTT. Translation: CASSLMGLTGELFF.

This clone was detected only a few times. The J gene is TRBJ2-3, the V gene TRBV7-2; unclear D gene. Trimming shortened V by 0 bases and J by 4 bases, and 8 bases separated the two germline ends. The V gene's germline CDR1 is SGHTA and CDR2 FQGNSA. This CDR3 spans 14 amino acids. CDR3 residues: CASSLAAIADTQYF. The CDR3 DNA reads as TGTGCCAGCAGCTTAGCCGCCATCGCAGATACGCAGTATTTT.

The chain joins TRBV29-1 to TRBJ1-1, with D possibly matching TRBD1 (5 bases). V lost 5 bases, J lost 5 bases, and 18 bases lay in between. The length of the CDR3 is 14 residues. The germline V gene encodes CDR1 SQVTM and CDR2 ANQGSEA. In DNA form, the CDR3 reads TGCAGCGTTCAAATGGGGGGTTATGGGACTGAAGCTTTCTTT. It codes for CSVQMGGYGTEAFF.

This clone was counted a few times. This chain uses TRBV7-2 with TRBJ2-5; no firm D call. V gave up 2 bases and J gave up 1 base, with 11 bases separating them. The germline V gene has CDR1 SGHTA and CDR2 FQGNSA. The CDR3 runs 15 residues. Here the CDR3 DNA reads TGTGCCAGCAGCTTACAGCAGCGCACCCAAGAGACCCAGTACTTC. It encodes CASSLQQRTQETQYF. Full variable domain (outside the CDR3, taken from reference TRBV7-2 and TRBJ2-5): GAGVSQSPSNKVTEKGKDVELRCDPISGHTALYWYRQSLGQGLEFLIYFQGNSAPDKSGLPSDRFSAERTGGSVSTLTIQRTQQEDSAVYLCASSLQQRTQETQYFGPGTRLLVL.

This chain links TRBV5-1 with TRBJ2-3; TRBD2 matches 9 bases. The CDR3 is 15 amino acids. Germline V lookup: CDR1 SGHRS, CDR2 YFSETQ. V shed 0 bases and J 3 bases; nucleotides not matched to a gene: 2. The CDR3 reads CASSLDTSGTDTQYF. DNA for the CDR3: TGCGCCAGCAGCTTGGATACTAGCGGGACAGATACGCAGTATTTT.

In its sample, this clone was seen a few times. The J gene is TRBJ2-5, the V gene TRBV25-1; TRBD1 matches at 7 bases. The J call may be in error: the DNA end matches TRBJ2-7 better. Germline assignment: CDR1 MGHDK and CDR2 SYGVNS. This CDR3 spans 14 amino acids. DNA of the CDR3: TGTGCCAGCAGAGGACAGGTTCGCGACTACGAGCAGTACTTC. This encodes CASRGQVRDYEQYF.